This T cell receptor beta chain was captured by sequencing in a study of radiation and T cells in renal cell carcinoma (dated by TCRdb to the early 2020s). Regarding the research as a whole: The samples were obtained from a clinical trial, where primary renal cell carcinomas were treated with 15 Gy stereotactic body radiation therapy and then removed by nephrectomy 4 weeks afterward. TCR beta sequencing covered some 55 samples in total, comprising some 25 tumors and around 27 peripheral blood samples. A total of 3.5 million to 4.5 million unique CDR3 nucleotide sequences, encoding around 2.7 million unique CDR3 amino acid sequences, were found across all 55 or so samples. What the research found in general, with its limitations: An increase in top tumor clonotypes in blood was observed from baseline to 2 weeks post-radiation, followed by contraction by 4 weeks, which was taken to suggest transient expansion of tumor-resident clones. Because no pretreatment tumor biopsies were available, whether clonotypes were present in the tumor at baseline could not be determined. Effects of radiation dose or scheduling on the TCR repertoire could not be addressed with the single-armed trial design. Tracking of blood repertoire dynamics stopped at roughly four weeks after treatment, with no follow-up past that point.

TCR beta libraries were generated from genomic DNA with the immunoSEQ kit, following the manufacturer's recommendations. To prepare the libraries, a first multiplex PCR with proprietary primers was run, followed by a second PCR that added unique barcodes, and a bead cleanup was done after each round. Each sample batch included a kit-provided positive control reaction and a negative control reaction. The final libraries were assessed on an Agilent 4200 TapeStation D1000 ScreenTape, pooled by volume, and quantified by qPCR. Sequencing was performed on an Illumina NextSeq500 using a MidOutput 150-cycle cartridge, with 156 Read1 cycles, 15 Index1 cycles, and the kit custom primers. The pooled library was loaded at roughly 0.94 pM with a roughly 22% PhiX control spike-in. Processing in the source paper ran as follows. The vendor-processed data were analyzed in R, and a clonotype was defined as all T cells that share the same CDR3 nucleotide sequence. In the clone abundance analyses, frequencies in each sample were normalized to that sample's 10,000 most abundant clones. Public T cell clones, averaging fewer than five per sample, were removed before analysis. Tumor-enriched clonotypes and baseline blood-enriched clonotypes were defined as those with an abundance difference of at least 32-fold between compartments. A beta-binomial differential abundance model was used to identify clonotypes that expanded or contracted between blood time points. Similarity between tumor and blood repertoires was quantified using the Baroni-Urbani and Buser coefficient, and groups were compared with two-tailed Wilcoxon tests in R. TCRdb stores this immuneACCESS table with in-frame sequences only. Part of the clones is absent; in the studies checked, under half of the shortfall reflects unresolved V genes, and no reason is known for the rest. V and J calls and clone size follow that table, whereas D and trimming were derived from the DNA. The table for this sample lists more than 75,000 clones; over 75% of them were counted only once. Less than 7% of the sample rests with the top ten.

The time point label here, explained by the study, means: baseline pretreatment blood. According to the study, the label for this sample's treatment or condition signals: 15 Gy SBRT to primary tumor, nephrectomy 4 weeks later. To follow tumor-enriched clonotypes, serial peripheral blood was collected from radiation-treated patients at baseline and at 2 weeks and 4 weeks after SBRT. Every patient had renal cell carcinoma of clear cell pathology. The QIAamp DNA Blood Mini Kit (Qiagen) was used to prepare genomic DNA for TCR sequencing. Only samples passing all quality control checks were included in the analyses. CDR1 and CDR2 are drawn from the germline V gene (reference sequence): GTSNPN, SVGIG. Including cysteine and phenylalanine, the CDR3 has 13 amino acids. The CDR3 DNA has 39 bases and is translated from base 1. The junction shows trimming of 4 bases on V and 3 bases on J, and the gene matches do not reach 1 base of it.

Concerning this clone itself: Its antigen is still unknown. Base quality data are lacking; no much larger clone is found one base away.

This clonotype originated in a man aged 55 to 70 with renal cell carcinoma. This specimen consisted of blood, obtained from a patient whose treatment included radiotherapy and nephrectomy. The chain is encoded by TRBV30 joined to TRBJ2-5; 11 bases in the middle match TRBD2. The CDR3 has the sequence CAWKTSGEETQYF. Here is the DNA: TGTGCCTGGAAGACTAGCGGGGAAGAGACCCAGTACTTC.